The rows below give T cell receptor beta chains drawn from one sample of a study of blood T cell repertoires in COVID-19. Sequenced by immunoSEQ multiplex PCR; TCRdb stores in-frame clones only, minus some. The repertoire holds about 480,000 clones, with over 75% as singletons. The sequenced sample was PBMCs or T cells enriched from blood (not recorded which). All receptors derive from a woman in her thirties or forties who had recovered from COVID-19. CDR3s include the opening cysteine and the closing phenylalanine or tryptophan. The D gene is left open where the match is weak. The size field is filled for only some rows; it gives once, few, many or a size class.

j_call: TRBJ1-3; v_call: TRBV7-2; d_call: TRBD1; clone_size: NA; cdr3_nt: TGTGCCAGCAGCTTACAGGGGGCGGAAGGAAACACCATATATTTT; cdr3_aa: CASSLQGAEGNTIYF
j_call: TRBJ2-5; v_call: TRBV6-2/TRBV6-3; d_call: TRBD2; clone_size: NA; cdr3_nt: TGTGCCAGCAGTTGGGTGGGACTAGCGGGAGTCCCCCTCCAAGGAGAGACCCAGTACTTC; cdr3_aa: CASSWVGLAGVPLQGETQYF
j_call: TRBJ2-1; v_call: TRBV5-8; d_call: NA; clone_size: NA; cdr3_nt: TGTGCCAGCAGTCTAGGGACTTTCTCCTACAATGAGCAGTTCTTC; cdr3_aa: CASSLGTFSYNEQFF
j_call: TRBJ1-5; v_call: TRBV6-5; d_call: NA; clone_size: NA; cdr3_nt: TGTGCCAGCAGTTACCTGGCCAGGGTGAGTCAGCCCCAGCATTTT; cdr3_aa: CASSYLARVSQPQHF
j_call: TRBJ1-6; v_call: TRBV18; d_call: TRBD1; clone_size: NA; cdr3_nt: TGTGCCAGCTCACCAAGGGGGACAGCGAGCTCCTATAATTCACCCCTCCACTTT; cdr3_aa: CASSPRGTASSYNSPLHF
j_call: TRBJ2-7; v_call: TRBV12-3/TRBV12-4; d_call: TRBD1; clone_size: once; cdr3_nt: TGTGCCAGCAGGGGGGACAGGGTCTACGAGCAGTACTTC; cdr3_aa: CASRGDRVYEQYF
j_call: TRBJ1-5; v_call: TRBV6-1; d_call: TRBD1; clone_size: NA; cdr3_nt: TGTGCCAGCAGTGGCCCGACAGGGGGGCGATCTCAGCCCCAGCATTTT; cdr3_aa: CASSGPTGGRSQPQHF
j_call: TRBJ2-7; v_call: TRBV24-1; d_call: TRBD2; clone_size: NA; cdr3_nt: TGTGCCACCAGTGACCCCGGGACTAGGGACAAGCAGTACTTC; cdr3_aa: CATSDPGTRDKQYF
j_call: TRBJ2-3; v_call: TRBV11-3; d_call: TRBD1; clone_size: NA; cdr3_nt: TGTGCCAGCAGCCCAGGAGACAGGGTTTCCACAGATACGCAGTATTTT; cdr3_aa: CASSPGDRVSTDTQYF
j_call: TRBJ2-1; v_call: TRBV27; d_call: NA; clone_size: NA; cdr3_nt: TGTGCCAGCAATATACAGGGGAGGTACAATGAGCAGTTCTTC; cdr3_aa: CASNIQGRYNEQFF